The 9 T cell receptor beta chains below were found in one sample sequenced in a study of blood T cells in healthy people across ages. Through a sample-barcoded 5' primer and a J-beta primer mix, a second PCR was run for 7 to 11 cycles. TCRdb redid the calling of the 5' RACE reads with MiXCR, one entry per CDR3 protein. Counted here are some 1.5 million distinct CDR3 sequences, 28% occurring once; the ten biggest clones make up roughly 8%. Input material: blood. The receptors originated from a woman younger than 45 in good health.

This clonotype was picked up many times. The chain employs TRBV29-1 and TRBJ2-7, with TRBD1 matching 7 bases. The CDR3 runs to 12 residues. V shed 6 bases, J shed 4 bases, and the junction held 6 bases outside the gene matches. The germline CDR1 and CDR2 sequences are SQVTM and ANQGSEA. The CDR3 nucleotides are TGCAGCGTAGGGACAGTCGAATACGAGCAGTACTTC. As protein: CSVGTVEYEQYF.

The chain joins TRBV6-1 to TRBJ1-2; possible D gene TRBD1, 6 bases. This CDR3 is built from 13 residues. Germline V CDR1 and CDR2: MNHNS, SASEGT. Trimming cost V 6 bases and J 7 bases, with 15 bases left between them. CDR3 sequence reads: CASSLIRGPGYTF. Here the CDR3 DNA reads TGTGCCAGCAGCCTTATCCGGGGGCCTGGCTACACCTTC.

This clonotype was observed a handful of times. The CDR3 loop reads CASSLDRSPLYYTF. In nucleotides, the CDR3 is TGTGCCAGCAGCTTAGACCGCTCCCCGCTATACTACACCTTC. The rearrangement uses TRBV7-6 and TRBJ1-2; D is uncertain. Trimming took 1 base from V and 10 from J, leaving 16 bases between them. Germline V gene sequence: CDR1 SGHVS, CDR2 FNYEAQ. The CDR3 runs to 14 residues.

Details on this clonotype: The CDR3 end shows no conserved phenylalanine or tryptophan, and so a read error is likely. The chain is built from TRBV29-1 and TRBJ1-5; TRBD1 is a possible D gene (5 bases). Germline V gene lookup returns CDR1 SQVTM and CDR2 ANQGSEA. Trimming pared 5 bases from V and 2 bases from J, leaving 7 bases between. This CDR3 has 12 amino acids. CDR3 DNA sequence: TGCAGCGTTTCGGGGGGCAATCAGCCCCAGCATTGT. Its protein product is CSVSGGNQPQHC.

This clonotype was seen a few times. This chain uses TRBV10-1 with TRBJ2-1, with 8 bases matching TRBD1. Germline assignment: CDR1 WNHNN and CDR2 SYGVQD (reference sequence). J lost 5 bases, V lost 1 base, and 10 bases had no gene match. CDR3 length: 17 residues. CDR3 nucleotides: TGCGCCAGCAGTGAGTTGGGGGAGACAGGGGCCCACAATGAGCAGTTCTTC. Translation gives CASSELGETGAHNEQFF.

This clonotype was observed many times. This chain links TRBV12-3 or TRBV12-4 with TRBJ2-3; D gene uncertain. The length of the CDR3 is 14 residues. V lost 5 bases, J lost 2 bases, and 11 bases lay in between. The CDR3 nucleotides are TGTGCCAGCAGTCCAACACAGATCACAGATACGCAGTATTTT. This encodes CASSPTQITDTQYF.

This clonotype was seen a handful of times. J is TRBJ2-5 and V is TRBV25-1; 7 positions agree with TRBD1. The DNA end is more similar to TRBJ2-7, so the J call may be wrong. Per germline, CDR1 MGHDK and CDR2 SYGVNS. The CDR3 is 14 residues long. The CDR3 spells CASVDRVRSNEQYF. CDR3 in DNA: TGTGCCAGCGTTGACAGGGTACGGAGTAACGAGCAGTACTTC.

CDR3 residues: CASSLSGGLNTQYF. The DNA for the CDR3 is TGTGCCAGCAGTTTGAGCGGGGGGCTTAATACGCAGTATTTT. V usage is TRBV12-3 or TRBV12-4 and J usage is TRBJ2-3; TRBD2 agrees at 9 bases. This CDR3 is built from 14 residues. V was clipped by 3 bases and J by 7 bases; unmatched bases: 5.

This clonotype was detected a few times. As DNA, the CDR3 is TGCGCCAGCAGCTTGGGACTAGCGGTCTCCGGTGATACGCAGTATTTT. Translated: CASSLGLAVSGDTQYF. The rearrangement links TRBV5-1 to TRBJ2-3, with TRBD2 matching over 9 bases. CDR1 and CDR2 from the germline V gene are SGHRS and YFSETQ. The trim removed 0 bases at V and 6 bases at J, leaving 8 bases unmatched. This CDR3 has 16 amino acids.